A selection of T cell receptor beta chains follows, all from one sample in a study of T cell changes during pregnancy in multiple sclerosis. Generated by immunoSEQ multiplex PCR, the TCRdb table keeps only in-frame clones and is missing some. Of approximately 82,000 clones in the sample, over 80% were seen once. Sequenced here: CD4+ T cells from peripheral blood mononuclear cells, sampled in the second trimester of pregnancy. The receptors were sampled from a female donor with multiple sclerosis, enrolled in a pregnancy study. The CDR3 runs from the conserved cysteine through the conserved F or W. A D gene is named only where the DNA matches it firmly. A row's size may be missing; if present it is once, few, many or a size class.

V	size	J	D	CDR3	DNA
TRBV4-1	few	TRBJ2-7	TRBD2	CASSRSGLAGGSSYEQYF	TGCGCCAGCAGCCGATCGGGACTAGCGGGGGGGAGCTCCTACGAGCAGTACTTC
TRBV25-1	-	TRBJ1-1	-	CASRTPSSDTEAFF	TGTGCCAGCAGGACCCCTAGTTCGGACACTGAAGCTTTCTTT
TRBV18	-	TRBJ1-4	-	CASSPSSRWTNEKLFF	TGTGCCAGCTCACCTTCGAGCCGGTGGACTAATGAAAAACTGTTTTTT
TRBV5-1	-	TRBJ1-2	-	CASSPDASGYGYTF	TGCGCCAGCAGCCCTGACGCCTCGGGGTATGGCTACACCTTC
TRBV19	-	TRBJ1-1	-	CASSILRGEAFF	TGTGCCAGTAGTATACTTCGGGGTGAAGCTTTCTTT
TRBV30	-	TRBJ1-5	-	CAWSAGYSNQPQHF	TGTGCCTGGAGTGCAGGGTATAGCAATCAGCCCCAGCATTTT
TRBV6-1	few	TRBJ1-5	-	CASRADYGQPQHF	TGTGCCAGCAGGGCGGACTATGGGCAGCCCCAGCATTTT
TRBV5-1	-	TRBJ1-1	TRBD1	CASRRTGIDNTEAFF	TGCGCCAGCAGACGGACAGGGATCGATAACACTGAAGCTTTCTTT
TRBV10-3	-	TRBJ2-2	TRBD2	CATRSSGSIDSGGELFF	TGTGCCACCAGGAGTAGCGGGAGTATAGATTCCGGCGGGGAGCTGTTTTTT
TRBV5-1	-	TRBJ2-3	TRBD1	CASSSTGQGFTDTQYF	TGCGCCAGCAGCTCGACGGGACAGGGGTTCACAGATACGCAGTATTTT
TRBV9	-	TRBJ1-1	-	CASSPAWGGEKAFF	TGTGCCAGCAGCCCCGCTTGGGGAGGTGAGAAAGCTTTCTTT
TRBV27	few	TRBJ2-7	TRBD2	CASRPLAGRPKQYF	TGTGCCAGCAGACCACTAGCGGGGAGACCGAAGCAGTACTTC
TRBV14	-	TRBJ2-7	-	CASSSFSYEQYF	TGTGCCAGCAGCTCCTTCTCCTACGAGCAGTACTTC
TRBV10-3	few	TRBJ2-3	-	CAISAGIADTQYF	TGTGCCATCAGTGCGGGTATCGCAGATACGCAGTATTTT
TRBV7-9	-	TRBJ2-5	TRBD1	CASSWETGGDETQYF	TGTGCCAGCAGCTGGGAAACAGGGGGCGACGAGACCCAGTACTTC
TRBV11-2	-	TRBJ1-6	TRBD1	CASSYGGQGYNSPLHF	TGTGCCAGCAGCTACGGCGGACAGGGCTATAATTCACCCCTCCACTTT
TRBV5-4	-	TRBJ2-1	-	CASSLYGSTNEQFF	TGTGCCAGCAGCTTATACGGGAGTACCAATGAGCAGTTCTTC
TRBV9	-	TRBJ1-2	TRBD1	CASSPGTGVDYGYTF	TGTGCCAGCAGCCCCGGGACAGGAGTGGACTATGGCTACACCTTC
TRBV6-6	-	TRBJ2-4	-	CASSPGNIQYF	TGTGCCAGCAGTCCGGGTAACATTCAGTACTTC
TRBV28	-	TRBJ1-1	TRBD1	CASCLLPGQGWPEAFF	TGTGCCAGCTGCCTTCTGCCGGGACAGGGATGGCCTGAAGCTTTCTTT
TRBV18	-	TRBJ2-7	TRBD2	CASSVKAGASDEQYF	TGTGCCAGCTCAGTTAAAGCGGGAGCGTCGGACGAGCAGTACTTC
TRBV11-2	-	TRBJ1-3	-	CASSLFRVGNTIYF	TGTGCCAGCAGCCTATTTAGAGTTGGAAACACCATATATTTT
TRBV9	-	TRBJ2-2	TRBD1	CASSVVGQGVIGSNTGELFF	TGTGCCAGCAGCGTAGTTGGACAGGGGGTTATCGGGTCGAACACCGGGGAGCTGTTTTTT
TRBV5-6	-	TRBJ2-7	-	CASSLDRRGRDEQYF	TGTGCCAGCAGCTTGGATCGGAGGGGGCGCGACGAGCAGTACTTC
TRBV12-1	-	TRBJ2-7	-	CASSWDSSYEQYF	TGTGCCAGCAGCTGGGACAGTTCCTACGAGCAGTACTTC
TRBV9	-	TRBJ2-7	-	CASSASWSVQWYEQYF	TGTGCCAGCAGCGCTTCGTGGAGCGTGCAGTGGTACGAGCAGTACTTC
TRBV5-1	-	TRBJ2-2	TRBD2	CASSLGLGVTGELFF	TGCGCCAGCAGCCTCGGACTAGGGGTCACAGGGGAGCTGTTTTTT
TRBV25-1	-	TRBJ1-1	-	CASSSPGTPVNTEAFF	TGTGCCAGCAGTTCTCCCGGGACACCGGTGAACACTGAAGCTTTCTTT
TRBV7-2	-	TRBJ2-2	-	CASSPRSRNTGELFF	TGTGCCAGCAGCCCTCGATCCAGGAACACCGGGGAGCTGTTTTTT
TRBV5-4	-	TRBJ2-5	-	CASSFGREQGKTQYF	TGTGCCAGCAGCTTTGGGCGGGAGCAGGGGAAGACCCAGTACTTC
TRBV6-6	-	TRBJ1-5	-	CASSPGDGGLHQPQHF	TGTGCCAGCAGCCCAGGAGACGGGGGTCTGCATCAGCCCCAGCATTTT
TRBV7-8	-	TRBJ2-7	TRBD2	CASRRTSGVYEQYF	TGTGCCAGCAGACGTACTAGCGGGGTCTACGAGCAGTACTTC
TRBV15	-	TRBJ1-6	-	CATKDDRSSYNSPLHF	TGTGCCACGAAGGATGACAGGTCAAGCTATAATTCACCCCTCCACTTT
TRBV7-7	-	TRBJ2-5	TRBD2	CASSLAGGTETQYF	TGTGCTAGCAGCTTAGCGGGCGGGACGGAGACCCAGTACTTC
TRBV23-1	-	TRBJ2-1	TRBD2	CASLTGTSGRKGEFF	TGCGCCAGCCTAACCGGGACTAGCGGGAGAAAAGGAGAGTTCTTC
TRBV6-5	-	TRBJ1-4	-	CASSSHGTTNEKLFF	TGTGCCAGCAGTTCGCACGGTACAACTAATGAAAAACTGTTTTTT
TRBV7-9	-	TRBJ1-1	-	CASGRVRAEAFF	TGTGCCAGCGGCAGGGTTCGGGCTGAAGCTTTCTTT
TRBV6-7	-	TRBJ2-4	TRBD2	CASSYATSGRWCFPKNIQYF	TGTGCCAGCAGTTACGCGACTAGCGGGAGATGGTGTTTCCCCAAAAACATTCAGTACTTC
TRBV29-1	-	TRBJ2-7	-	CSVVQGRSYEQYF	TGCAGCGTTGTTCAGGGGCGTTCCTACGAGCAGTACTTC
TRBV30	-	TRBJ2-3	TRBD2	CAWSFRASGADTQYF	TGTGCCTGGAGTTTTCGTGCGAGCGGGGCAGATACGCAGTATTTT
TRBV29-1	-	TRBJ2-5	TRBD2	CSVGEGTGETQYF	TGCAGCGTTGGGGAGGGGACTGGAGAGACCCAGTACTTC
TRBV2	-	TRBJ2-6	TRBD2	CASSASGGPYSGANVLTF	TGTGCCAGCAGTGCCAGCGGGGGGCCTTACTCTGGGGCCAACGTCCTGACTTTC
TRBV25-1	-	TRBJ1-2	TRBD1	CASIGQGAYGYTF	TGTGCCAGCATAGGACAGGGGGCCTATGGCTACACCTTC
TRBV5-8	-	TRBJ1-2	-	CASSREQVNYGYTF	TGTGCCAGCAGCCGCGAACAGGTGAACTATGGCTACACCTTC
TRBV5-1	-	TRBJ1-2	-	CASSLLRAYGYTF	TGCGCCAGCAGCTTGCTCAGGGCCTATGGCTACACCTTC
TRBV5-6	-	TRBJ2-3	TRBD1	CASSRTGGPDTQYF	TGTGCCAGCAGCCGGACAGGGGGCCCAGATACGCAGTATTTT
TRBV6-5	few	TRBJ1-5	-	CASSDGVGQPQHF	TGTGCCAGCAGCGACGGGGTTGGCCAGCCCCAGCATTTT
TRBV6-1	-	TRBJ1-5	-	CASSESVHSNQPQHF	TGTGCCAGCAGTGAATCCGTACATAGCAATCAGCCCCAGCATTTT
TRBV4-1	-	TRBJ2-3	TRBD2	CASSQDTSGWSTDTQYF	TGCGCCAGCAGCCAAGACACTAGCGGGTGGAGCACAGATACGCAGTATTTT
TRBV19	-	TRBJ1-4	-	CASSIGQGRTNEKLFF	TGTGCCAGTAGTATTGGGCAGGGAAGGACTAATGAAAAACTGTTTTTT
TRBV5-4	few	TRBJ1-2	TRBD1	CASSQGQSPAIYGYTF	TGTGCCAGCAGCCAGGGACAGTCCCCCGCCATTTATGGCTACACCTTC
TRBV6-5	-	TRBJ1-1	-	CASRVGQRLNTEAFF	TGTGCCAGCAGAGTCGGACAGAGATTGAACACTGAAGCTTTCTTT
TRBV7-9	-	TRBJ1-1	-	CASSLQGLNTEAFF	TGTGCCAGCAGCTTACAGGGGCTTAACACTGAAGCTTTCTTT
TRBV4-2	-	TRBJ2-7	-	CASSQDGGGTPYEQYF	TGTGCCAGCAGCCAAGATGGGGGCGGAACACCCTACGAGCAGTACTTC
TRBV7-2	-	TRBJ1-2	TRBD1	CASSPLTGAYGYTF	TGTGCCAGCAGCCCCCTAACAGGGGCCTATGGCTACACCTTC